A selection of T cell receptor beta chains follows, all from one sample in a study of T cell repertoires in cytomegalovirus infection. TCRdb re-analysed the reads in MiXCR, keeping a single row per CDR3 protein. Of around 280,000 distinct CDR3 sequences listed, roughly 15% are singletons. The source material was PBMCs. The origin of the receptors is a human donor in good health (CMV status not recorded). Some clones in this sample may be carry-over from other donors' samples. The CDR3 runs from the conserved cysteine through the conserved F or W. D genes are given only for firm matches.

D gene	J gene	V gene	CDR3 protein
TRBD1	TRBJ1-5	TRBV5-1	CASSERTGHRPQHF
TRBD2	TRBJ2-7	TRBV6-5	CASSRTSGASYEQYF
.	TRBJ2-1	TRBV7-8	CASSFQRVPFYNEQFF
TRBD1	TRBJ1-1	TRBV6-6	CATFLTPGQGVMNTEAFF
TRBD1	TRBJ2-1	TRBV7-9	CATGTVGVSYNEQFF
.	TRBJ2-1	TRBV29-1	CSAQTHNEQFF
TRBD2	TRBJ2-7	TRBV7-9	CASSLAIGGRRLNEQYF
.	TRBJ2-7	TRBV6-2/TRBV6-3	CASSFRLSIYEQYF
TRBD2	TRBJ2-7	TRBV20-1	CSALPQGWGGYEQYF
TRBD1	TRBJ2-5	TRBV18	CASSLRDDRGQTQYF
.	TRBJ2-1	TRBV7-2	CASRTSPGVWNEQFF
TRBD1	TRBJ2-2	TRBV4-3	CASSQDDRAATGELFF
.	TRBJ2-3	TRBV18	CASSPQGTSTDTQYF
.	TRBJ2-1	TRBV24-1	CATSSRRHLSNEQFF
.	TRBJ2-7	TRBV25-1	CASSEWAGYEQYF
.	TRBJ2-1	TRBV5-1	CASRGQRVSNEQFF
.	TRBJ2-7	TRBV18	CASSPEGISYEQYF
TRBD1	TRBJ2-1	TRBV6-6	CASSPGQIEQFF
.	TRBJ2-3	TRBV7-2	CASSLVGRGTDTQYF
.	TRBJ1-2	TRBV6-2/TRBV6-3	CASSTQTGQISYYGYTF
.	TRBJ1-5	TRBV7-2	CASSFDQGLPQHF
TRBD2	TRBJ2-3	TRBV20-1	CSARDVASGSRTQYF
.	TRBJ1-1	TRBV7-9	CASSFGATRTEAFF
TRBD2	TRBJ2-1	TRBV15	CATSRSTGGINNEQFF
TRBD1	TRBJ2-3	TRBV28	CASSLSGTGLTDTQYF
TRBD1	TRBJ1-4	TRBV20-1	CSAGRTGVEKLFF
.	TRBJ1-1	TRBV29-1	CSAVGPQEPNTEAFF
.	TRBJ1-6	TRBV11-2	CASSGLRFGNSPLHF
.	TRBJ2-1	TRBV7-6	CASSLGGAGSSYNEQFF
TRBD1	TRBJ1-6	TRBV12-3/TRBV12-4	CASRGTGAASPLHF
TRBD2	TRBJ2-1	TRBV2	CASTLAGGLHEQFF
TRBD1	TRBJ2-5	TRBV27	CASRIQGAGETQYF
TRBD1	TRBJ2-2	TRBV29-1	CSVTTGEVTGELFF
.	TRBJ1-6	TRBV12-3/TRBV12-4	CASSLRPGLGSPLHF
.	TRBJ1-6	TRBV12-3/TRBV12-4	CASSKTSSYNSPLHF
.	TRBJ2-5	TRBV29-1	CSVGYRVHQETQYF
TRBD1	TRBJ2-2	TRBV10-3	CAISRTGDTGELFF
.	TRBJ1-2	TRBV12-3/TRBV12-4	CASSPGYTF
.	TRBJ1-2	TRBV7-9	CASSLWDWGSGYTF
.	TRBJ2-2	TRBV12-3/TRBV12-4	CASSPLLDRPKLFF
.	TRBJ2-2	TRBV20-1	CSADFDTGELFF
TRBD1	TRBJ2-1	TRBV7-9	CASSYLRDRVFHEQFF
TRBD1	TRBJ2-1	TRBV14	CASSLKVLTGVFF
.	TRBJ2-3	TRBV20-1	CSALGGSTDTQYF
.	TRBJ1-2	TRBV20-1	CSARRTDNYGYTF
TRBD1	TRBJ1-6	TRBV28	CASSSHTGTANSPLHF
.	TRBJ2-7	TRBV7-8	CASSLDRGSGEQYF
TRBD2	TRBJ2-5	TRBV7-9	CASSREVQTQYF
.	TRBJ2-3	TRBV5-1	CASSLGESGTDTQYF
.	TRBJ1-1	TRBV7-2	CASSLVGGGTEAFF